These T cell receptor beta chains were read from a single sample in a study of blood T cell repertoires in COVID-19. Sequenced by immunoSEQ multiplex PCR; TCRdb stores in-frame clones only, minus some. The sample lists approximately 180,000 clones, approximately 90% occurring once. The sequenced sample was peripheral blood. The receptors originated from a human donor in a cohort sampled during active COVID-19. Each CDR3 is given with its conserved first and last residue. A D gene is named only where the DNA matches it firmly. The listing skips clone size in some rows; elsewhere it reads once, few, many or a size class.

v_call	clone_size	j_call	d_call	cdr3_aa	cdr3_nt
TRBV5-4	.	TRBJ2-5	.	CASSSSGMKTQYF	TGTGCCAGCAGCTCGTCAGGGATGAAGACCCAGTACTTC
TRBV11-2	.	TRBJ2-3	TRBD1	CASSLAPGQSTDTQYF	TGTGCCAGCAGCTTGGCCCCGGGACAGTCCACAGATACGCAGTATTTT
TRBV11-2	once	TRBJ2-7	.	CASSLLGVEQYF	TGTGCCAGCAGCTTATTAGGGGTCGAGCAGTACTTC
TRBV6-6	.	TRBJ2-5	.	CASRGLAQETQYF	TGTGCCAGCCGAGGACTGGCTCAAGAGACCCAGTACTTC
TRBV5-4	.	TRBJ2-1	TRBD2	CASSFALAGGGEQFF	TGTGCCAGCAGCTTTGCGCTAGCGGGAGGGGGTGAGCAGTTCTTC
TRBV3-1/TRBV3-2	once	TRBJ1-2	.	CASSHKTAANYGYTF	TGTGCCAGCAGCCACAAGACAGCTGCTAACTATGGCTACACCTTC
TRBV6-1	.	TRBJ2-7	.	CASSERAVGTYEQYF	TGTGCCAGCAGTGAGCGAGCGGTTGGAACCTACGAGCAGTACTTC
TRBV28	few	TRBJ2-7	.	CASSLRRLDSEQYF	TGTGCCAGCAGTTTACGGAGACTAGACTCCGAGCAGTACTTC
TRBV2	once	TRBJ2-1	.	CASSQSGQYNEQFF	TGTGCCAGCAGCCAGAGTGGACAGTACAATGAGCAGTTCTTC
TRBV3-1/TRBV3-2	.	TRBJ2-1	TRBD2	CASSQDGAGGTYNEQFF	TGTGCCAGCAGCCAAGACGGAGCGGGAGGGACCTACAATGAGCAGTTCTTC
TRBV11-3	.	TRBJ1-4	.	CASSSPSCQFNEKLFF	TGTGCCAGCAGCTCGCCCTCTTGTCAGTTTAATGAAAAACTGTTTTTT